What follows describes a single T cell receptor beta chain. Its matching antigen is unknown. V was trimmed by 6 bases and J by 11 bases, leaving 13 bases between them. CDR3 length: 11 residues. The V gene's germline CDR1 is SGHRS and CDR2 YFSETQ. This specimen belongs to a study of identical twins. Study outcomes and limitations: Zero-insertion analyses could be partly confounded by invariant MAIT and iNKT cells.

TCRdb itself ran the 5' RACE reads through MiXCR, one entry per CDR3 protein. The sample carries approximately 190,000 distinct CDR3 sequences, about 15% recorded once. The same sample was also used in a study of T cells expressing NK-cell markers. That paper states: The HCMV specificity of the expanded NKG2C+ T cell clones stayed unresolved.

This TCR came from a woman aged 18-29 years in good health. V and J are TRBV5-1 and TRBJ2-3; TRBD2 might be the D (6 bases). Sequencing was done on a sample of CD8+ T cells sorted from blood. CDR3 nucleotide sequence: TGCGCCAGCAATGGGGGAGGAGGGCAGTATTTT. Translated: CASNGGGGQYF. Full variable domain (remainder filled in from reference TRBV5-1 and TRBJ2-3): KAGVTQTPRYLIKTRGQQVTLSCSPISGHRSVSWYQQTPGQGLQFLFEYFSETQRNKGNFPGRFSGRQFSNSRSEMNVSTLELGDSALYLCASNGGGGQYFGPGTRLTVL.